A single sample gave rise to the 18 T cell receptor beta chains below, sequenced in a study of cytomegalovirus exposure and HLA in healthy donors. In the PCR, 60 Vbeta and 13 Jbeta primers were used. Produced via immunoSEQ multiplex PCR; TCRdb's table is partial and in-frame only. Of under 140,000 clones in the sample, over 65% were seen once. Source material: PBMCs. Every receptor here comes from a man aged 25-45 years in good health and CMV-seropositive.

V and J are TRBV4-2 and TRBJ1-1; D may be TRBD1 (6 bases). V gave up 0 bases and J gave up 2 bases, with 13 bases separating them. In germline, CDR1 is LGHNA, CDR2 YNFKEQ. The CDR3 spans 16 residues. The CDR3 DNA reads as TGTGCCAGCAGCCAAGATCGGAACAGGGCAAACACTGAAGCTTTCTTT. Amino acids: CASSQDRNRANTEAFF.

This clone was detected a few times. The V gene is TRBV6-5, the J gene TRBJ2-5; a possible D gene is TRBD1 (6 bases). The CDR3 contains 16 residues. V was clipped by 0 bases and J by 5 bases, with 16 bases between them. Germline V CDR1 and CDR2: MNHEY, SVGAGI. CDR3 loop: CASSYSTWGQGETQYF. The CDR3 DNA follows: TGTGCCAGCAGTTACTCGACGTGGGGGCAGGGGGAGACCCAGTACTTC.

This chain joins TRBV28 and TRBJ1-4; 8 bases map to TRBD1. Per the germline V gene, CDR1 is MDHEN and CDR2 is SYDVKM. The junction had 10 bases not matched to a gene; V was cut back by 5 bases and J by 8 bases. The CDR3 covers 15 residues. The CDR3 is CASSGGDRSSEKLFF. The CDR3 DNA reads as TGTGCCAGCAGTGGGGGGGACAGGAGCTCGGAAAAACTGTTTTTT.

The chain carries TRBV19 and TRBJ2-1; 9 bases are shared with TRBD1. Per the germline V gene, CDR1 is LNHDA and CDR2 is SQIVND (reference sequence). V trimming: 5 bases; J trimming: 1 base; junction bases outside the gene matches: 6. The CDR3 has 16 residues. As DNA, the CDR3 is TGTGCCAGTAGTCCAGGGACAGGGACTTCCTACAATGAGCAGTTCTTC. Translation gives CASSPGTGTSYNEQFF.

A word on this clone: One junction end does not reproduce the germline sequence, and a read error may be involved. The V call is TRBV6-6, the J call TRBJ2-7; D possibly corresponds to TRBD1 (6 bases). This CDR3 comprises 15 residues. The germline CDR1 and CDR2 sequences are MNHNY and SVGAGI (reference sequence). The CDR3 DNA is TGTGCCAGCAGCCCCACCCGGGACACCTCCGACGAGCAGTACTTC. It codes for CASSPTRDTSDEQYF.

This chain joins TRBV9 and TRBJ2-7; D may be TRBD1 (6 bases). Deletions cut 4 bases from V and 0 bases from J, with 11 bases between. CDR1 and CDR2 from the germline V gene are SGDLS and YYNGEE. The CDR3 covers 14 residues. The CDR3, as DNA: TGTGCCAGCAGCTCCGGGACAAACTCCTACGAGCAGTACTTC. This gives the protein CASSSGTNSYEQYF.

This clone occurred a few times. The chain combines TRBV27 with TRBJ1-5; D may be TRBD1 (5 bases). CDR3 size: 15 residues. Trimming took off 1 base at V and 5 bases at J, with 12 bases between the two ends. Germline-derived CDR1 and CDR2 are MNHEY and SMNVEV (reference sequence). CDR3 in amino acids: CASSLFGRADQPQHF. As DNA, the CDR3 is TGTGCCAGCAGTTTATTTGGCAGGGCTGATCAGCCCCAGCATTTT.

V gene TRBV29-1 combines with J gene TRBJ1-3, with D unclear. V lost 3 bases and J 0 bases, leaving 12 bases between the germline ends. Germline V lookup: CDR1 SQVTM, CDR2 ANQGSEA. The CDR3 totals 15 residues. The CDR3 bases are TGCAGCGTTGATGAGGTTTATCCCTCTGGAAACACCATATATTTT. This gives the protein CSVDEVYPSGNTIYF.

The chain combines TRBV6-6 with TRBJ2-5; D unclear. Looked up from germline, CDR1 is MNHNY and CDR2 is SVGAGI (reference sequence). Trimming took 3 bases from V and 1 from J, leaving 6 bases between them. This CDR3 region has 13 residues. For the CDR3, the DNA is TGTGCCAGCAGTTATTCCCGCCAAGAGACCCAGTACTTC. It is translated as CASSYSRQETQYF.

Only a few counts were recorded for this clone. V gene TRBV4-3 combines with J gene TRBJ2-3; the D gene is possibly TRBD2 (6 bases). V was pared by 2 bases and J by 0 bases, with 9 bases between. Germline lookup yields CDR1 LGHNA and CDR2 YSLEER. This CDR3 has 15 amino acids. In nucleotides, the CDR3 is TGCGCCAGCAGCCAATCACTAGCTAGCACAGATACGCAGTATTTT. As protein: CASSQSLASTDTQYF.

The chain carries TRBV27 and TRBJ1-4; 8 positions agree with TRBD1. V lost 5 bases, J lost 0 bases, and 17 bases stayed unmatched. This CDR3 region has 20 residues. Germline CDR1 and CDR2: MNHEY and SMNVEV (reference sequence). The chain's CDR3 is CASSPRAGTGWDATNEKLFF. The CDR3, as DNA: TGTGCCAGCAGTCCGCGGGCGGGGACAGGATGGGATGCAACTAATGAAAAACTGTTTTTT.

Worth noting for this clone: One end of the junction does not line up with germline, which may come from a read error. The chain recombines TRBV2 with TRBJ1-6; 7 bases are shared with TRBD1. Germline V lookup: CDR1 SNHLY, CDR2 FYNNEI. This CDR3 is 15 amino acids long. The CDR3 DNA sequence: TGTGCCAGCAGTGTTTTAGGGGGCTATAATTCACCCCCCCACTTT. This gives the protein CASSVLGGYNSPPHF. The full variable domain, rest sourced from reference TRBV2 and TRBJ1-6, is EPEVTQTPSHQVTQMGQEVILRCVPISNHLYFYWYRQILGQKVEFLVSFYNNEISEKSEIFDDQFSVERPDGSNFTLKIRSTKLEDSAMYFCASSVLGGYNSPPHFGNGTRLTVT.

This clone was seen only a few times. The chain joins TRBV6-5 to TRBJ2-7; D perhaps matches TRBD1 (6 bases). The germline gives CDR1 MNHEY, CDR2 SVGAGI. V was shortened by 0 bases and J by 2 bases, with 11 bases between the two germline ends. CDR3 length equals 15 residues. CDR3 protein: CASSYSTGGAYEQYF. The CDR3 nucleotides are TGTGCCAGCAGTTACTCGACAGGAGGAGCCTACGAGCAGTACTTC.

V and J are TRBV4-3 and TRBJ2-5; 7 bases map to TRBD2. This CDR3 has 16 residues. Germline trimming cut 4 bases from V and 2 bases from J; bases unmatched to any gene: 10. Germline CDR1 reads LGHNA; CDR2 reads YSLEER. Here the CDR3 reads CASSLRLAPGQETQYF. DNA of the CDR3: TGCGCCAGCAGCCTCAGACTAGCCCCAGGACAAGAGACCCAGTACTTC.

V is TRBV7-2 and J is TRBJ1-5; 7 bases match TRBD1. Germline loops: CDR1 SGHTA, CDR2 FQGNSA. CDR3 length: 16 residues. The V segment lost 1 base and the J segment 1 base; nucleotides outside the gene matches: 4. The CDR3 DNA follows: TGTGCCAGCAGCTTAGTCTCGGGACAGAGCAATCAGCCCCAGCATTTT. Its translation: CASSLVSGQSNQPQHF.

This clone was seen just once. This rearrangement joins TRBV25-1 to TRBJ2-7, with D possibly TRBD1 on 6 matching bases. CDR1 and CDR2 (germline): MGHDK, SYGVNS. With 4 bases removed from V and 7 bases from J, the gap between germline ends came to 14 bases. The CDR3 has 13 residues. The CDR3 spells CASSAQGRGEQYF. The CDR3 nucleotides read TGTGCCAGCAGTGCACAGGGTAGGGGGGAGCAGTACTTC.

This chain links TRBV11-2 with TRBJ2-1; TRBD1 matches 8 bases. The CDR3 length is 15 residues. After removal of 5 bases from V and 6 bases from J, the junction contained 9 bases not matched to a gene. Germline CDR1 is SGHAT and CDR2 is FQNNGV. The CDR3 DNA follows: TGTGCCAGCAGCCTAGGGACAGGTGCCACCAATGAGCAGTTCTTC. Translating it yields CASSLGTGATNEQFF.

The chain employs TRBV10-1 and TRBJ1-4; a weak D match, TRBD1 (5 bases). The CDR3 contains 18 residues. Per germline, CDR1 WNHNN and CDR2 SYGVQD (reference sequence). Deletions cut 8 bases from V and 0 bases from J, with 22 bases between. The DNA of the CDR3 is TGCGCCAGCGGACGAAACCGGAGGGGTCGTACAACTAATGAAAAACTGTTTTTT. Translation gives CASGRNRRGRTTNEKLFF.